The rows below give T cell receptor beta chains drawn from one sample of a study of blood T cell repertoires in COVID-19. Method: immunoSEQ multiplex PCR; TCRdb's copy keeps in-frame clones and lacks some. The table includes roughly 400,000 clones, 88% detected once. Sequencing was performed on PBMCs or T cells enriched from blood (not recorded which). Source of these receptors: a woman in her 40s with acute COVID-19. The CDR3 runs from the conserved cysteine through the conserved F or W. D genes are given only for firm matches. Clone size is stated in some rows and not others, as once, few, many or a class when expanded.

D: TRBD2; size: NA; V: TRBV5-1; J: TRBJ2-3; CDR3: CASSWAGGGGDTQYF; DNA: TGCGCCAGCAGCTGGGCCGGGGGGGGCGGAGATACGCAGTATTTT
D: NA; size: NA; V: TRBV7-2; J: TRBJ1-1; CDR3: CASSPPVSGAFF; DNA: TGTGCCAGCAGCCCCCCCGTCTCCGGGGCTTTCTTT
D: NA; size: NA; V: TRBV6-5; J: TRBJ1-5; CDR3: CASRETGTQPQHF; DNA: TGTGCCAGCAGGGAGACAGGAACTCAGCCCCAGCATTTT
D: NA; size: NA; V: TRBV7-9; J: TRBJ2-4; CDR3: CASSGVQGWGSKNIQYF; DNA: TGTGCCAGCAGCGGTGTGCAGGGGTGGGGTTCCAAAAACATTCAGTACTTC
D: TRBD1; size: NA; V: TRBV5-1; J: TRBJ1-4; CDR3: CASSLGWTGSATNEKLFF; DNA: TGCGCCAGCAGCTTGGGGTGGACAGGTTCTGCAACTAATGAAAAACTGTTTTTT
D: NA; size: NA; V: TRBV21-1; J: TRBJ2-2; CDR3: CASNLAGGLNTGELFF; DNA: TGTGCCAGCAATCTAGCGGGGGGTCTGAACACCGGGGAGCTGTTTTTT
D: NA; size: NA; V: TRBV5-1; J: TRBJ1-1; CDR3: CASSPGRTEAFF; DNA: TGCGCCAGCAGTCCGGGTCGCACTGAAGCTTTCTTT
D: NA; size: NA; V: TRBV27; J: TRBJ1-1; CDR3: CASSFRRNTEAFF; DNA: TGTGCCAGCAGTTTTAGGAGGAACACTGAAGCTTTCTTT
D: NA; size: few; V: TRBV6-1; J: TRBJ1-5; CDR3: CASSARIQNNSNQPQHF; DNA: TGTGCCAGCAGTGCAAGAATACAGAATAATAGCAATCAGCCCCAGCATTTT
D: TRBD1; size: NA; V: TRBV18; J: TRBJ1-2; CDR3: CASSSRQGDGYTF; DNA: TGTGCCAGCTCAAGCCGACAGGGGGATGGCTACACCTTC
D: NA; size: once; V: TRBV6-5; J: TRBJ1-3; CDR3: CASSDVTGAGNTIYF; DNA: TGTGCCAGCAGCGACGTAACAGGAGCCGGAAACACCATATATTTT
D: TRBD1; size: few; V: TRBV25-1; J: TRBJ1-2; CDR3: CASSDHDRGAAGYTF; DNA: TGTGCCAGCAGTGATCACGACAGGGGAGCAGCAGGCTACACCTTC
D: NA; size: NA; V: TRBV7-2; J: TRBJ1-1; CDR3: CASSLLIGANTEAFF; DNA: TGTGCCAGCAGCTTGCTGATAGGGGCCAACACTGAAGCTTTCTTT
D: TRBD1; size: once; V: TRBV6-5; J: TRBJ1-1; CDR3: CASRTRQGVVEAFF; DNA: TGTGCCAGCAGGACCAGACAGGGGGTGGTTGAAGCTTTCTTT
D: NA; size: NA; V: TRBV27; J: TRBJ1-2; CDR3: CASRQAGVNGYTF; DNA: TGTGCCAGCCGTCAGGCAGGGGTCAATGGCTACACCTTC
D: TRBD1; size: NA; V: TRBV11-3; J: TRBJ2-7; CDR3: CASSSRDSPYEQYF; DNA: TGTGCCAGCAGCTCCCGGGACAGCCCCTACGAGCAGTACTTC
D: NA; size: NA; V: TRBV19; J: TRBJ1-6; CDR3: CASSDSSGSYNSPLHF; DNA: TGTGCCAGTAGTGATAGTTCAGGCTCCTATAATTCACCCCTCCACTTT
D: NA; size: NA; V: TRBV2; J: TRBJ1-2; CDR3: CASSEVLGSSVGYTF; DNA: TGTGCCAGCAGTGAAGTGTTAGGGAGTTCTGTTGGCTACACCTTC
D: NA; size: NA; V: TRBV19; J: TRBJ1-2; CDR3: CASSIDTGSYGYTF; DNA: TGTGCCAGTAGTATAGATACAGGAAGCTATGGCTACACCTTC
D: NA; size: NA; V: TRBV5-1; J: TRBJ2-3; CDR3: CASSLLGRQDTQYF; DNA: TGCGCCAGCAGCTTGTTGGGCCGGCAAGATACGCAGTATTTT
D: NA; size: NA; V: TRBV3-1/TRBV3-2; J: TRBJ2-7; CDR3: CASSRETGVLRYEQYF; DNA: TGTGCCAGCAGCCGAGAGACAGGAGTTCTTAGGTACGAGCAGTACTTC
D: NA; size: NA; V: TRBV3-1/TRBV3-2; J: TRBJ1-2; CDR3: CASSQGRENGYTF; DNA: TGTGCCAGCAGCCAAGGTAGGGAGAACGGCTACACCTTC
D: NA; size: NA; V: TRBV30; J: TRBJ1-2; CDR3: CACQQSNYGYTF; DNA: TGTGCCTGTCAACAGAGTAACTATGGCTACACCTTC
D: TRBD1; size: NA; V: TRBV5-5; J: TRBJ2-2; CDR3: CASTLQGRNTGELFF; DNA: TGTGCCAGCACCCTACAGGGGAGGAACACCGGGGAGCTGTTTTTT
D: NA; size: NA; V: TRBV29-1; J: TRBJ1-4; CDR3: CSAIAEKLFF; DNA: TGCAGCGCCATAGCTGAAAAACTGTTTTTT
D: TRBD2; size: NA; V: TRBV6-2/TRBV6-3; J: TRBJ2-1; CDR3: CASSYATGTSGGGEQFF; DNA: TGTGCCAGCAGTTACGCAACCGGGACTAGCGGGGGGGGTGAGCAGTTCTTC
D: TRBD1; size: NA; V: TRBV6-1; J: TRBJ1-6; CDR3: CASSEAGTGGNSPLHF; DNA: TGTGCCAGCAGTGAAGCGGGGACAGGTGGTAATTCACCCCTCCACTTT
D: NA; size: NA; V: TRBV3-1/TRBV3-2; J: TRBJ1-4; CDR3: CASSQFGGHEKLFF; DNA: TGTGCCAGCAGCCAATTCGGGGGGCATGAAAAACTGTTTTTT
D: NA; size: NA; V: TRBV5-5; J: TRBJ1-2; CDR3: CASSLRQGLGKGYTF; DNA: TGTGCCAGCAGCTTGCGCCAGGGCTTGGGAAAGGGCTACACCTTC
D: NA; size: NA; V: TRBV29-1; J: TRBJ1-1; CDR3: CSVEDQEAANTEAFF; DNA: TGCAGCGTTGAAGATCAGGAGGCGGCGAACACTGAAGCTTTCTTT
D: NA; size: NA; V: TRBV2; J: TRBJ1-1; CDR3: CASSEYGRGATEAFF; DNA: TGTGCCAGCAGTGAATATGGACGGGGGGCCACTGAAGCTTTCTTT
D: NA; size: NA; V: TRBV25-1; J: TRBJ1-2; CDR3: CASSTGGVGVGYTF; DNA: TGTGCCAGCAGCACCGGGGGGGTCGGAGTTGGCTACACCTTC
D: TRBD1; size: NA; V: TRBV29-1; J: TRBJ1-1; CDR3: CSGQGQNTEAFF; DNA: TGCAGCGGACAGGGACAGAACACTGAAGCTTTCTTT
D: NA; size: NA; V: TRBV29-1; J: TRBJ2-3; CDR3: CSGYYVGADTQYF; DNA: TGCAGCGGGTATTATGTGGGGGCTGATACGCAGTATTTT
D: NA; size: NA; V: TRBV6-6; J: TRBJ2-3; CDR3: CASTRTEGDTQYF; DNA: TGTGCCAGCACCCGGACGGAGGGAGATACGCAGTATTTT